One and the same sample provided the 4 T cell receptor beta chains below, sequenced in a study of T cell responses to AZD1222 COVID-19 vaccine (dated by TCRdb to about 2021). The label giving this sample's time point can be read as: baseline before first vaccination. The library was produced with the immunoSEQ multiplex PCR assay. TCRdb obtained this table from immuneACCESS and retained in-frame rearrangements with V and J assigned. These tables miss some clones; where compared with another copy, unresolved V genes account for less than half of the shortfall, and the remainder is unexplained. Within this sample are about 150,000 clones, with 90% of them counted one time only. The ten largest clones capture approximately 3% of the sample. Material: peripheral blood, obtained on day 0 of AZD1222 vaccination. These receptors originate from an adult in good health.

V usage is TRBV27 and J usage is TRBJ2-7; D is perhaps TRBD2 (6 bases). The CDR3 covers 15 residues. Germline V gene data show CDR1 as MNHEY and CDR2 as SMNVEV (reference sequence). Trimming took 0 bases from V and 7 from J, leaving 16 bases between them. The CDR3 nucleotides are TGTGCCAGCAGTTTATCCCCTAGGACGGCGGGGGAGCAGTACTTC. Translation: CASSLSPRTAGEQYF.

V is TRBV19 and J is TRBJ1-2; 7 nucleotides align to TRBD1. Per the germline V gene, CDR1 is LNHDA and CDR2 is SQIVND (reference sequence). The CDR3 length is 15 residues. The trim removed 5 bases at V and 4 bases at J, leaving 10 bases unmatched. Here the CDR3 reads CASSSQHRGTYGYTF. CDR3 DNA: TGTGCCAGTAGTTCTCAACACAGGGGAACCTATGGCTACACCTTC.

This clone has a single count. This chain links TRBV3-1 (or the pseudogene TRBV3-2) with TRBJ2-6; 7 bases line up with TRBD2. The V segment lost 3 bases and the J segment 0 bases; nucleotides outside the gene matches: 2. The CDR3 spans 16 residues. The germline V gene encodes CDR1 LGHDT and CDR2 YNNKEL (reference sequence). The CDR3 is CASSQGGVSGANVLTF. The DNA of the CDR3 is TGTGCCAGCAGCCAGGGGGGGGTCTCTGGGGCCAACGTCCTGACTTTC.

V usage is TRBV4-1 and J usage is TRBJ2-7; TRBD2 aligns across 10 bases. With 1 base clipped from V and 5 bases from J, the junction kept 2 bases outside the gene matches. The CDR3 consists of 14 residues. Germline loops: CDR1 MGHRA, CDR2 YSYEKL. CDR3 nucleotide sequence: TGCGCCAGCAGCCAAGCCGGACTAGCGGACGAGCAGTACTTC. Residues: CASSQAGLADEQYF.